The present entry profiles one TCR beta chain with its context. Its antigen remains unidentified. Reverse transcription of about 0.5 to 1 ug RNA was performed with random hexamers. Multiplex immunoSEQ PCR targeted 54 Vbeta and 13 Jbeta TCR beta segments. TCRdb processed the immunoSEQ multiplex PCR reads anew with MiXCR; each CDR3 protein has one entry. The table lists 200,000 to 300,000 distinct CDR3 sequences, 90% to 97% of them singletons. The record originates from a study of CD8 T cells in Susac syndrome. Study-level information: At blood draw, Susac syndrome patients were therapy-naive, on corticosteroids, or on intravenous immunoglobulin alone. General study results and limits: There was no clonal expansion in the CD4+ T cell repertoires of Susac syndrome.

Negative isolation yielded CD8+ and CD4+ T cells; FACS enriched TEMRA cells. The sequence was collected from a human donor with Susac syndrome. The source material was CD4+ T cells from PBMCs.

The CDR3 region is CASSFVPGTGELFF. The CDR3 DNA reads TGTGCCAGCAGTTTCGTTCCGGGCACCGGGGAGCTGTTTTTT. V gene TRBV12-3 or TRBV12-4 combines with J gene TRBJ2-2; D uncertain. The CDR3 totals 14 residues. V lost 3 bases to trimming and J lost 4 bases, with 9 bases between them.